The entry that follows covers one T cell receptor (beta chain) sequence. Its target is unknown. The data belong to a study of a mutant IDH1 vaccine in newly diagnosed glioma. Described time point: week 35, safety follow-up. Every vaccination contained 300 ug of the mutant IDH1 20-mer peptide and was paired with topical imiquimod. The V end was cut by 0 bases, the J end by 0 bases, with 8 bases between. Looked up from germline, CDR1 is KGHSH and CDR2 is LQKENI. The CDR3 contains 15 residues. The table came from immunoSEQ multiplex PCR; TCRdb's copy has only in-frame clones and leaves some out. Here the sample spans 44,000 or so clones, about 86% being singletons.

This specimen was PBMCs, taken from a glioma patient whose treatment included an IDH1 peptide vaccine. This TCR was sampled from a woman aged 35 to 49 with glioma. Some clones in this sample may be carry-over from other donors' samples. This chain links TRBV18 with TRBJ1-1, with D unresolved. CDR3 region: CASSPPTGMNTEAFF. As DNA, the CDR3 is TGTGCCAGCTCACCACCCACGGGGATGAACACTGAAGCTTTCTTT.